A selection of T cell receptor beta chains follows, all from one sample in a study of T-cell reconstitution after alpha-beta-depleted transplantation in children. TCRdb processed the PCR reads anew with MiXCR; each CDR3 protein has one entry. Of approximately 400,000 distinct CDR3 sequences listed, roughly 11% are singletons. Sequencing was performed on PBMCs from the stem cell graft donor, taken from the stem cell graft. All receptors derive from a human donor who donated a stem cell graft to a child with acute myeloid leukemia. The CDR3 runs from the conserved cysteine through the conserved F or W. The D gene is left open where the match is weak. Clone size is shown for a subset of rows, as once, few, many or a class of expanded clone.

clone size: .; J gene: TRBJ1-1; V gene: TRBV27; D gene: .; CDR3 protein: CASSSGGGMNTEAFF; CDR3 DNA: TGTGCCAGCAGTTCCGGGGGGGGAATGAACACTGAAGCTTTCTTT
clone size: .; J gene: TRBJ2-3; V gene: TRBV5-1; D gene: .; CDR3 protein: CASSSPRGSTDTQYF; CDR3 DNA: TGCGCCAGCAGCTCACCAAGGGGCAGCACAGATACGCAGTATTTT
clone size: .; J gene: TRBJ1-5; V gene: TRBV29-1; D gene: TRBD1; CDR3 protein: CSVEGQGNQPQHF; CDR3 DNA: TGCAGCGTGGAGGGACAGGGGAATCAGCCCCAGCATTTT
clone size: .; J gene: TRBJ2-4; V gene: TRBV7-2; D gene: .; CDR3 protein: CASSLARGNIQYF; CDR3 DNA: TGTGCCAGCAGCTTAGCCCGGGGGAACATTCAGTACTTC
clone size: .; J gene: TRBJ2-5; V gene: TRBV20-1; D gene: TRBD2; CDR3 protein: CSASSLSSGSRGETQYF; CDR3 DNA: TGCAGTGCTAGCTCCCTCTCTAGCGGGAGCCGTGGGGAGACCCAGTACTTC
clone size: few; J gene: TRBJ2-5; V gene: TRBV12-3/TRBV12-4; D gene: TRBD2; CDR3 protein: CASSLGSSGGAETQYF; CDR3 DNA: TGTGCCAGCAGCCTAGGGTCTAGCGGGGGGGCAGAGACCCAGTACTTC
clone size: .; J gene: TRBJ1-1; V gene: TRBV7-9; D gene: .; CDR3 protein: CASSLVEGYTEAFF; CDR3 DNA: TGTGCCAGCAGCTTAGTGGAGGGGTACACTGAAGCTTTCTTT
clone size: few; J gene: TRBJ2-1; V gene: TRBV12-3/TRBV12-4; D gene: .; CDR3 protein: CASSYRDVYNEQFF; CDR3 DNA: TGTGCCAGCAGTTACCGGGACGTGTACAATGAGCAGTTCTTC
clone size: many; J gene: TRBJ2-3; V gene: TRBV12-3/TRBV12-4; D gene: .; CDR3 protein: CASSFPQQSTDTQYF; CDR3 DNA: TGTGCCAGCAGTTTCCCCCAGCAAAGCACAGATACGCAGTATTTT
clone size: few; J gene: TRBJ2-1; V gene: TRBV27; D gene: TRBD2; CDR3 protein: CASSLFGTSGRINEQFF; CDR3 DNA: TGTGCCAGCAGTTTATTTGGGACTAGCGGGAGGATCAATGAGCAGTTCTTC
clone size: few; J gene: TRBJ2-1; V gene: TRBV7-2; D gene: .; CDR3 protein: CASSLARETPLEQFF; CDR3 DNA: TGTGCCAGCAGCTTAGCACGGGAAACCCCACTTGAGCAGTTCTTC
clone size: .; J gene: TRBJ1-2; V gene: TRBV5-1; D gene: TRBD1; CDR3 protein: CASSDGTGDFYGYTF; CDR3 DNA: TGCGCCAGCAGTGATGGGACAGGGGACTTCTATGGCTACACCTTC
clone size: .; J gene: TRBJ1-4; V gene: TRBV7-9; D gene: .; CDR3 protein: CASGRPGGEEKLFF; CDR3 DNA: TGTGCCAGCGGGCGGCCCGGGGGTGAGGAAAAACTGTTTTTT
clone size: few; J gene: TRBJ2-2; V gene: TRBV29-1; D gene: .; CDR3 protein: CSARKGPNTGELFF; CDR3 DNA: TGCAGCGCCCGAAAGGGACCAAACACCGGGGAGCTGTTTTTT
clone size: few; J gene: TRBJ2-3; V gene: TRBV7-2; D gene: .; CDR3 protein: CASSLGLGRVGGTQYF; CDR3 DNA: TGTGCCAGCAGCTTGGGGTTGGGCAGGGTTGGTGGTACGCAGTATTTT
clone size: .; J gene: TRBJ2-5; V gene: TRBV6-5; D gene: .; CDR3 protein: CASSYSSLETQYF; CDR3 DNA: TGTGCCAGCAGTTACTCGAGTCTGGAGACCCAGTACTTC
clone size: .; J gene: TRBJ2-7; V gene: TRBV7-8; D gene: TRBD1; CDR3 protein: CASSSRQGALEQYF; CDR3 DNA: TGTGCCAGCAGCTCTAGACAGGGGGCTCTCGAGCAGTACTTC
clone size: .; J gene: TRBJ2-1; V gene: TRBV7-2; D gene: TRBD2; CDR3 protein: CASSLVTAGGPYEQFF; CDR3 DNA: TGTGCCAGCAGCTTAGTTACGGCGGGGGGGCCCTATGAGCAGTTCTTC
clone size: .; J gene: TRBJ1-4; V gene: TRBV7-9; D gene: .; CDR3 protein: CASSPLGGGGNEKLFF; CDR3 DNA: TGTGCCAGCAGCCCGCTTGGGGGTGGAGGCAATGAAAAACTGTTTTTT
clone size: .; J gene: TRBJ2-1; V gene: TRBV15; D gene: TRBD2; CDR3 protein: CATSPLSGLAGASYNEQFF; CDR3 DNA: TGTGCCACCAGCCCCCTTAGTGGACTAGCGGGGGCCTCCTACAATGAGCAGTTCTTC
clone size: few; J gene: TRBJ2-5; V gene: TRBV5-4; D gene: TRBD2; CDR3 protein: CASSLEGLAETQYF; CDR3 DNA: TGTGCCAGCAGCTTGGAGGGACTAGCAGAGACCCAGTACTTC
clone size: .; J gene: TRBJ2-5; V gene: TRBV5-1; D gene: TRBD1; CDR3 protein: CASSMTGGPETQYF; CDR3 DNA: TGCGCCAGCAGCATGACAGGGGGCCCGGAGACCCAGTACTTC
clone size: .; J gene: TRBJ2-6; V gene: TRBV20-1; D gene: TRBD1; CDR3 protein: CSASSGQGASGANVLTF; CDR3 DNA: TGCAGTGCGAGCTCGGGACAGGGGGCTTCTGGGGCCAACGTCCTGACTTTC